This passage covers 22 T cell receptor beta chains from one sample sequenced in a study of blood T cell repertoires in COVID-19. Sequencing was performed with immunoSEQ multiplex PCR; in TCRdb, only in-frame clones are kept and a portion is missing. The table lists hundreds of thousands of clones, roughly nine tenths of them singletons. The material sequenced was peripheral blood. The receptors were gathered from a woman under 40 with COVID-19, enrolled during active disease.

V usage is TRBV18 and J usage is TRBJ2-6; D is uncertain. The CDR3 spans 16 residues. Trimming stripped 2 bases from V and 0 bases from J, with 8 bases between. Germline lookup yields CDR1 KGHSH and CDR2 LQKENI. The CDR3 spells CASSPGRISGANVLTF. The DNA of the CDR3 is TGTGCCAGCTCACCAGGCAGGATCTCTGGGGCCAACGTCCTGACTTTC.

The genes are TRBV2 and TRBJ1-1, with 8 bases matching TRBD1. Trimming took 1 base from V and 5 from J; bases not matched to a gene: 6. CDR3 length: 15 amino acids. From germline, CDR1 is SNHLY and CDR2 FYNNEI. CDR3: CASSEVRGRGTEAFF. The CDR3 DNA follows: TGTGCCAGCAGTGAAGTCAGGGGGCGAGGGACTGAAGCTTTCTTT.

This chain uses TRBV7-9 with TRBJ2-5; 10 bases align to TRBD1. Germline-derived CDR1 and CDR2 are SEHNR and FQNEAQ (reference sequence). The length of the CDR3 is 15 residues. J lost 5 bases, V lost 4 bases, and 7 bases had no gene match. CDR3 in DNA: TGTGCCAGCAGCTCCAGACAGGGGGCGCGGGAGACCCAGTACTTC. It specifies CASSSRQGARETQYF.

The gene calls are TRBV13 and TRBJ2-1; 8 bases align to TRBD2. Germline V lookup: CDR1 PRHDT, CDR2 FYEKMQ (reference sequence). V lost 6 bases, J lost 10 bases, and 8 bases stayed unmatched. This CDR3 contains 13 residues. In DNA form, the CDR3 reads TGTGCCAGCAGGGTAGCGGGGTTGGGAGAGCAGTTCTTC. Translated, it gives CASRVAGLGEQFF. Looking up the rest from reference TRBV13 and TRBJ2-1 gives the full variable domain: AAGVIQSPRHLIKEKRETATLKCYPIPRHDTVYWYQQGPGQDPQFLISFYEKMQSDKGSIPDRFSAQQFSDYHSELNMSSLELGDSALYFCASRVAGLGEQFFGPGTRLTVL.

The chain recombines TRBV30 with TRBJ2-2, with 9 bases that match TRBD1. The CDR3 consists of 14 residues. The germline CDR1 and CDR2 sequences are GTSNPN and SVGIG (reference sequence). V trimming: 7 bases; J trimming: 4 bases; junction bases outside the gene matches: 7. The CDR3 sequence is CASRGTGFTGELFF. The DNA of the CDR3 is TGTGCCTCCAGGGGGACAGGGTTCACCGGGGAGCTGTTTTTT.

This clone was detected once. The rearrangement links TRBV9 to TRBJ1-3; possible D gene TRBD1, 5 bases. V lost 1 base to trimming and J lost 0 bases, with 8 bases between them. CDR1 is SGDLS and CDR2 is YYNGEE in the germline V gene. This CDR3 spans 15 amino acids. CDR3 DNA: TGTGCCAGCAGCGTATTCGACAGCTCTGGAAACACCATATATTTT. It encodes CASSVFDSSGNTIYF.

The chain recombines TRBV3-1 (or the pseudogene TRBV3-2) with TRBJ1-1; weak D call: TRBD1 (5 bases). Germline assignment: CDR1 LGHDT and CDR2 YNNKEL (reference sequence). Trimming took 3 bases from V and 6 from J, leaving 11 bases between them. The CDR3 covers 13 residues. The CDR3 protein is CASSHLSGSEAFF. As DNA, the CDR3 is TGTGCCAGCAGCCACCTATCAGGGTCTGAAGCTTTCTTT.

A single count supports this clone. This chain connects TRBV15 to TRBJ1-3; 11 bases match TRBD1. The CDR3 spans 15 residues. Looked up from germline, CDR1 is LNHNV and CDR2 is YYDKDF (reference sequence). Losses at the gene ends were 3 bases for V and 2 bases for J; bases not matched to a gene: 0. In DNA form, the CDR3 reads TGTGCCACCAGCAGGGGACAGGGGGCTGGAAACACCATATATTTT. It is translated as CATSRGQGAGNTIYF.

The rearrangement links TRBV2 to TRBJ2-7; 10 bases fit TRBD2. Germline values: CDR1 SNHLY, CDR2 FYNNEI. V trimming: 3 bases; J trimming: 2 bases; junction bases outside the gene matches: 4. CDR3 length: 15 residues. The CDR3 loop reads CASSDGTSAAYEQYV. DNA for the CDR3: TGTGCCAGCAGTGACGGGACTAGCGCAGCCTACGAGCAGTACGTC.

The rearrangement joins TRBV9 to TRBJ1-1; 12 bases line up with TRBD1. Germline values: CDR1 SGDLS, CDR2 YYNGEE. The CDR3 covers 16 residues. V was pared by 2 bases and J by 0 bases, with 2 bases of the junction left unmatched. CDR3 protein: CASSVGTGGLNTEAFF. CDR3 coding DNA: TGTGCCAGCAGCGTCGGGACAGGGGGCCTGAACACTGAAGCTTTCTTT. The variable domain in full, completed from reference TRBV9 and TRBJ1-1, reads DSGVTQTPKHLITATGQRVTLRCSPRSGDLSVYWYQQSLDQGLQFLIQYYNGEERAKGNILERFSAQQFPDLHSELNLSSLELGDSALYFCASSVGTGGLNTEAFFGQGTRLTVV.

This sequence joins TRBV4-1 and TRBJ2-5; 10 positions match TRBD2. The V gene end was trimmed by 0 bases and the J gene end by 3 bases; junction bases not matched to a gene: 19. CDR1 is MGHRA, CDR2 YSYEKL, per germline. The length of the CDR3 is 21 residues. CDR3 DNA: TGCGCCAGCAGCCAAGATTTTAGAGCGGGGGGGGAACTGGATATGAAAGAGACCCAGTACTTC. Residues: CASSQDFRAGGELDMKETQYF.

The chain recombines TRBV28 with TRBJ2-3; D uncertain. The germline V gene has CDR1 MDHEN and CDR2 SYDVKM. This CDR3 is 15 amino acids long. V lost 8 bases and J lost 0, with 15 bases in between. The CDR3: CASFPQVTSTDTQYF. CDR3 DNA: TGTGCCAGCTTCCCCCAGGTTACTAGCACAGATACGCAGTATTTT.

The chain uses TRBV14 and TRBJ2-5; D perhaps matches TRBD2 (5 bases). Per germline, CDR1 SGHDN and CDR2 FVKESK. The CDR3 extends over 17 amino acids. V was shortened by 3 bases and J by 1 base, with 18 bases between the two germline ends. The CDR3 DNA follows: TGTGCCAGCAGCCAGAGGACCGCTGTACGGGGCCAAGAGACCCAGTACTTC. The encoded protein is CASSQRTAVRGQETQYF.

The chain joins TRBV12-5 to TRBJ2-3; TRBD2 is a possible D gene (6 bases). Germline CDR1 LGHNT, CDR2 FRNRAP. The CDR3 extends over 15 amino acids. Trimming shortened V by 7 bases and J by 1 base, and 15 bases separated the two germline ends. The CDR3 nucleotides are TGTGCTAGTGCCTTGGGCGGGACCCGCACAGATACGCAGTATTTT. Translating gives CASALGGTRTDTQYF.

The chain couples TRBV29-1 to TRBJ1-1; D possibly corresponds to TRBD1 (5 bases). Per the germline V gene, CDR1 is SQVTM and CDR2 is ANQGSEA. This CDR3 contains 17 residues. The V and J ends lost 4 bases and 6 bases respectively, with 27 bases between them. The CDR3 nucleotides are TGCAGCGTTGCTTCCAGGGTCGGGTCTAGGGTGCGCCCTGAAGCTTTCTTT. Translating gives CSVASRVGSRVRPEAFF.

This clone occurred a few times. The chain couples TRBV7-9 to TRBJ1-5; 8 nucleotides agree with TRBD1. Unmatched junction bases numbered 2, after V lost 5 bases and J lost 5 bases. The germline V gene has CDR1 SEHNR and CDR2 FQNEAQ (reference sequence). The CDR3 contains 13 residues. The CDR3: CASSKTGDQPQHF. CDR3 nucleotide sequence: TGTGCCAGCAGCAAGACAGGGGATCAGCCCCAGCATTTT.

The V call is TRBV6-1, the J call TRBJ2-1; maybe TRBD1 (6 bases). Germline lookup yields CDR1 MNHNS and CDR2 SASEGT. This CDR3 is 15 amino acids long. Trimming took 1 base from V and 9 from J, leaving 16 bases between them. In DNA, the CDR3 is TGTGCCAGCAGTGAAGTGGTATGGGGGCACGGTGAGCAGTTCTTC. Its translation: CASSEVVWGHGEQFF.

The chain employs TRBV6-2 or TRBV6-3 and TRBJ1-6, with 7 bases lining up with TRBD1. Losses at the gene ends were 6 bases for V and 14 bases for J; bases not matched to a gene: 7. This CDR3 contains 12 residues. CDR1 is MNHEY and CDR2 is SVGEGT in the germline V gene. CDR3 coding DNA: TGTGCCAGCAGCCCAGACAGGGCCTCCCTCCACTTT. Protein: CASSPDRASLHF.

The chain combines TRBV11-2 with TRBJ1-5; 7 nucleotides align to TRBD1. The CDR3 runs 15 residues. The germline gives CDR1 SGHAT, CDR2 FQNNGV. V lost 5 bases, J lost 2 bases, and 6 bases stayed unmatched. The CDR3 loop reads CASSPGGGGNQPQHF. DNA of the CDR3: TGTGCCAGCAGCCCAGGGGGAGGTGGCAATCAGCCCCAGCATTTT. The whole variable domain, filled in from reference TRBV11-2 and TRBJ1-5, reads EAGVAQSPRYKIIEKRQSVAFWCNPISGHATLYWYQQILGQGPKLLIQFQNNGVVDDSQLPKDRFSAERLKGVDSTLKIQPAKLEDSAVYLCASSPGGGGNQPQHFGDGTRLSIL.

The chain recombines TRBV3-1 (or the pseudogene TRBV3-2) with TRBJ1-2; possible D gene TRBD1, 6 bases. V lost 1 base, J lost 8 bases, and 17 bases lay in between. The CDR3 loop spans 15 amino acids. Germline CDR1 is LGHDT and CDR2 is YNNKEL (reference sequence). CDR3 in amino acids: CASSQGGRGVRGYTF. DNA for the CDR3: TGTGCCAGCAGCCAAGGTGGCAGGGGCGTCCGGGGCTACACCTTC.

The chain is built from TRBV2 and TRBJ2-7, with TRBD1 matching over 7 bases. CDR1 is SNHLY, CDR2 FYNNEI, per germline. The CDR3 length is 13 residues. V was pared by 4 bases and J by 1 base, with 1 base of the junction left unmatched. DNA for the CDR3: TGTGCCAGCAGTGCACAGGGGTCCTACGAGCAGTACTTC. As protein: CASSAQGSYEQYF.

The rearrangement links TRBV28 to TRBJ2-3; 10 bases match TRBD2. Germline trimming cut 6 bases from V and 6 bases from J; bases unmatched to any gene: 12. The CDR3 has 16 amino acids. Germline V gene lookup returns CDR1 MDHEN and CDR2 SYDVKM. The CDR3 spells CASSPASGGARDTQYF. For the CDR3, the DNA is TGTGCCAGCAGCCCAGCGAGCGGGGGGGCAAGGGATACGCAGTATTTT.